This T cell receptor beta chain was obtained from a study of blood T cell repertoires in COVID-19. In the study overall: There were acute and convalescent COVID-19 samples, and they came from the United States, Italy and Spain.

The authors' processing: From reference gene primer amplification, estimates of nucleated cell counts were derived. TCRdb's copy holds only in-frame clones and misses some; the assay was immunoSEQ multiplex PCR. Clone size and the V and J calls come from that table; the DNA yielded D and trimming. The sample lists over 200,000 clones; almost 90% were seen once. Germline V gene lookup returns CDR1 LNHDA and CDR2 SQIVND (reference sequence). The CDR3 spans 15 residues. V lost 3 bases, J lost 14 bases, and 10 bases stayed unmatched. This rearrangement joins TRBV19 to TRBJ2-1; 13 bases line up with TRBD2. Sequenced material: peripheral blood. The sequence was obtained from an older woman with acute or convalescent COVID-19. The CDR3 DNA sequence: TGTGCCAGTAGTATCGGACTAGCGGGGGTCCAAACAGAGTTCTTC. This encodes CASSIGLAGVQTEFF.